This TCR beta chain was captured in a study of shared clonotypes between healthy human individuals (dated by TCRdb to the early 2020s). Context from the whole study: The cohort included three men and a couple of women between 18 and 49 years of age. For each donor, CD4 naive and CD4 memory were each run on three plates, CD8 naive on two plates, and CD8 memory on one plate. To estimate repertoire size and how much clonotypes are shared between individuals, the study performed deep sequencing of blood TCR repertoires from about five healthy adults. Libraries were prepared and TCR repertoires were sequenced by different laboratories using diverse techniques, in order to increase sequencing depth and limit assay-specific biases. Leukapheresis yielded between about 0.9 and 8.9 billion PBMCs per donor.

Overall study results and their limits: Rarefaction of sorted-subset datasets indicated incomplete sequencing despite the large sequencing depth. The small number of donors limited the genetic and exposure-history diversity represented. Sampling was restricted to blood, and TCR repertoires in tissue are likely to differ from TCR repertoires in blood. Sharing across a few donors was observed for 4.5% to 6.5% of naive CD4, 3% to 3.5% of naive CD8, about 2.5% of memory CD4, and around 0.4% of memory CD8 clonotypes. Naive subsets generally had larger estimated clonotype richness than memory subsets did. Pairwise subsampling indicated that sequencing depth was expected to affect the degree of clonotype sharing among donors. Compared with non-shared clonotypes, clonotypes shared by all four sorted-subset donors had higher generation probabilities.

TCR CDR3 regions were amplified from genomic DNA by multiplex PCR using the deep immunoSEQ assay. For each cell subset, the extracted genomic DNA was distributed evenly across all wells of several immunoSEQ 96-well plates, and each plate served as one replicate. For sorted subsets, each replicate PCR was loaded with 200 ng genomic DNA, equivalent to about 33,000 T cell genomes. Purified libraries were measured with a Qubit 3.0 fluorometer, size-checked on a Bioanalyzer 2100, and measured again with the KAPA Library Quantification kit. Every immunoSEQ 96-well plate was sequenced on a dedicated single-read 150-cycle Illumina NextSeq 550 flow cell. The study's own analysis went as follows. Because only junctional sequences without quality scores were contained in the immunoSEQ output, filtering matching that applied to full-length reads could not be performed. Sequences were annotated with PyIR, a Python wrapper for IgBLAST v1.9, using IMGT germline references to assign V/J genes and CDR3. Any read was removed if the V/J assignment was weak (E-value above 1e-6), the CDR3 was missing, or the read contained stop codons, out-of-frame junctions, or ambiguous translated residues. V3J clonotypes were defined as sequences sharing an identical inferred V gene, J gene, and CDR3 amino acid sequence. Percentage overlap between repertoires was computed as shared unique clonotypes divided by the size of the smaller repertoire. RTK rarefaction, the Chao1 estimator, and Recon v2.1 estimates of unobserved clonotypes were used to assess repertoire richness. Generation probabilities for all TCRbeta clonotypes obtained by the gDNA method from a handful of donors were computed using OLGA. TCRdb retrieved this table from immuneACCESS and kept in-frame rearrangements only. Not all clones are present; in checked studies, unresolved V genes account for under half, and no reason is known for the remainder. V and J calls and clone size are copied from that table; D and trimming were computed from the DNA. The sample table contains about 2.4 million clones; only one count was recorded for over 85% of them. The ten biggest clones cover about 0.38% of the sample.

As for this clone: Its antigen is not yet known. No quality values exist for individual bases; no much larger clone is one base distant.

Donors were healthy HIV-negative adults with no recently reported acute infections or vaccinations. Every donor was a Caucasian adult living in Nashville, Tennessee, USA. CD4+ T cells were enriched by magnetic negative selection, after which naive cells were positively selected on CD45RA and the negative fraction was taken as the memory subset. After blood collection by leukapheresis, PBMCs were isolated using Ficoll-Histopaque density gradient centrifugation and then cryopreserved in the vapor phase of liquid nitrogen. Purity and quantity of every magnetically sorted T cell population were checked by analytical flow cytometry. From each sorted fraction, genomic DNA was isolated and quantified by UV absorbance on a Nanodrop 2000c. Sequencing was done on a sample of naive CD4+ T cells from PBMCs. Interpreted using the paper, the cell subset or site label stands for: CD45RA+ positively selected. The sequence was collected from a man between 18 and 35 years old in good health. Some clones in this sample may be carry-over from other donors' samples.

CDR3 sequence: CASSLKLTSLWQYF. In nucleotides, the sequence is TGTGCCAGCAGCTTAAAGTTGACCTCTTTATGGCAGTATTTT. The V gene is TRBV7-9 and the J gene is TRBJ2-3; the D gene is unclear. In the germline V gene (reference sequence), CDR1 corresponds to SEHNR and CDR2 to FQNEAQ. The CDR3 holds 14 amino acids from the cysteine to the phenylalanine. Only CDR3 DNA is held: 42 bases, read in frame from base 1. At the junction V is shortened by 2 bases and J by 11 bases, with 17 bases in between. The entire variable domain, with the stretches around the CDR3 drawn from the reference TRBV7-9 and TRBJ2-3 proteins, is DTGVSQNPRHKITKRGQNVTFRCDPISEHNRLYWYRQTLGQGPEFLTYFQNEAQLEKSRLLSDRFSAERPKGSFSTLEIQRTEQGDSAMYLCASSLKLTSLWQYFGPGTRLTVL.